This T cell receptor beta chain was obtained from a study of T cell responses to AZD1222 COVID-19 vaccine. Overall study results and limits: Scientists sampled the repertoires only once the peak T cell response had passed.

CDR1 LNHNV and CDR2 YYDKDF come from the germline V gene (reference sequence). V was shortened by 0 bases and J by 2 bases, with 8 bases between the two germline ends. CDR3 length equals 16 residues. With regard to this clone: Its antigen is still unknown.

The table came from immunoSEQ multiplex PCR; TCRdb's copy has only in-frame clones and leaves some out. The sample records 140,000 to 150,000 clones, about 86% being singletons. The chain links TRBV15 to TRBJ2-6; D is ambiguous. The sequence came from an adult who received the AZD1222 COVID-19 vaccine. Sequenced here: peripheral blood, sampled 28 days after the second AZD1222 dose. CDR3 nucleotides: TGTGCCACCAGCAGAGATGAAAGGGCTGGGGCCAACGTCCTGACTTTC. It specifies CATSRDERAGANVLTF.